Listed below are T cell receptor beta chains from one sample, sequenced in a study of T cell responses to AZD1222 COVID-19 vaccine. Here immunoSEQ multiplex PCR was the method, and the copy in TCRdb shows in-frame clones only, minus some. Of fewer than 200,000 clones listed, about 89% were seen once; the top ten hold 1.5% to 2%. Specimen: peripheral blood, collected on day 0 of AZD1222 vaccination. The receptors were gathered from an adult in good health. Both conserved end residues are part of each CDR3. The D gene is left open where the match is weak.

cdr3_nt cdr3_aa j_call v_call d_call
TGTGCCAGCAGCCACCGGGACAGGGGTGAAGCTTTCTTT CASSHRDRGEAFF TRBJ1-1 TRBV7-6 TRBD1
TGTGCCAGCAGTTTTTACAATCAGCCCCAGCATTTT CASSFYNQPQHF TRBJ1-5 TRBV12-3/TRBV12-4 .
TGTGCCAGCAGTTACTCGCGGCGGGCGATGGGGTACGAGCAGTACTTC CASSYSRRAMGYEQYF TRBJ2-7 TRBV6-5 .
TGTGCCAGCAGAACTAGGACTATCAACGGGGAGCTGTTTTTT CASRTRTINGELFF TRBJ2-2 TRBV6-6 .
TGTGCCAGCAGCGAGGACCACAGGGGCAATGAGCAGTTCTTC CASSEDHRGNEQFF TRBJ2-1 TRBV9 TRBD1
TGTGCCAGCTCCCCAAGCGGGGGGGTGCAAGATACGCAGTATTTT CASSPSGGVQDTQYF TRBJ2-3 TRBV18 TRBD2
TGTGCCAGCAGCCCTTTCCGTGGGAGGGGAGCAGATACGCAGTATTTT CASSPFRGRGADTQYF TRBJ2-3 TRBV28 TRBD2
TGTGCCATCAGTGAGTTCGGGGAGACTCAGCCCCAGCATTTT CAISEFGETQPQHF TRBJ1-5 TRBV10-3 .
TGTGCCAGCAGTTACTCCTCCGGGACTGTCACTTTT CASSYSSGTVTF TRBJ1-5 TRBV6-6 .
TGTGCCAGTAGTATATTGACTGGCTCTGGGGCCAACGTCCTGACTTTC CASSILTGSGANVLTF TRBJ2-6 TRBV19 .
TGTGCCAGCTCACCGGGTGGAGGGGACCAAGAGACCCAGTACTTC CASSPGGGDQETQYF TRBJ2-5 TRBV18 .
TGCAGTGCTAGTCCCCCCTGGGGCGGGGGCACCGGGGAGCTGTTTTTT CSASPPWGGGTGELFF TRBJ2-2 TRBV20-1 TRBD2
TGTGCCAGCAGTTCTGGGACAGGGGCGAGAGACTATGGCTACACCTTC CASSSGTGARDYGYTF TRBJ1-2 TRBV6-5 TRBD1
TGTGCCTGGAGTGTACTTGCAGGGTCAACCGGGGAGCTGTTTTTT CAWSVLAGSTGELFF TRBJ2-2 TRBV30 .
TGTGCCAGCAGTTTTTCCCTACGTCAGGTCGGTCCCGGGGAGCTGTTTTTT CASSFSLRQVGPGELFF TRBJ2-2 TRBV27 .
TGTGCCAGCAGCTCCCCCGGAATGGAAGGAAACACCATATATTTT CASSSPGMEGNTIYF TRBJ1-3 TRBV6-2/TRBV6-3 .
TGTGCCAGCAGGGGTATTGGACAGCCCCAGCATTTT CASRGIGQPQHF TRBJ1-5 TRBV5-8 .